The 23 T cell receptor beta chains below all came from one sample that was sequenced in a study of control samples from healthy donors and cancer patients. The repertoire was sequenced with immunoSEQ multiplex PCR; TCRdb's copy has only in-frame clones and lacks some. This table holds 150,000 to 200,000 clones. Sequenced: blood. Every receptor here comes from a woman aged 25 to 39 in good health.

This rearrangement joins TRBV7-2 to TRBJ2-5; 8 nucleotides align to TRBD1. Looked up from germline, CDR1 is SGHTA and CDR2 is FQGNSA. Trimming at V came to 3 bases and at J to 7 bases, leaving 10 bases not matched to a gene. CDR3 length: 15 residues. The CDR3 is CASSFAGTGFGTQYF. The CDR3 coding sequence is TGTGCCAGCAGCTTCGCCGGGACAGGATTTGGGACCCAGTACTTC.

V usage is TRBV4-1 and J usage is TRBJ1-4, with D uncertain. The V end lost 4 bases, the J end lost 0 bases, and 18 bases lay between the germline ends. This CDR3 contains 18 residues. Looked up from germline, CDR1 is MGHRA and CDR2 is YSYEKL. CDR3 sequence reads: CASSRTGKDLATNEKLFF. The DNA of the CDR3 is TGCGCCAGCAGCCGCACGGGAAAAGACTTAGCAACTAATGAAAAACTGTTTTTT.

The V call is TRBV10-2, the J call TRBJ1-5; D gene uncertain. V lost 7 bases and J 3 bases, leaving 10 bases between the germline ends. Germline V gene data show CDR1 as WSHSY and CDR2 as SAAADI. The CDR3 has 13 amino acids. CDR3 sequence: CASISGPNQPQHF. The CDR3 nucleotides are TGCGCCAGCATCTCAGGACCCAATCAGCCCCAGCATTTT.

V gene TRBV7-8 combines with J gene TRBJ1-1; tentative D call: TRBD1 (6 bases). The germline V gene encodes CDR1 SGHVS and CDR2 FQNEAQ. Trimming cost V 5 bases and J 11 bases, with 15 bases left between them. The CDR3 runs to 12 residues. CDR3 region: CASSQNRVGAFF. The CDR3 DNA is TGTGCCAGCAGCCAAAACAGGGTTGGCGCTTTCTTT. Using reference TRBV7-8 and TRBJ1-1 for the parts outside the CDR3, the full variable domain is GAGVSQSPRYKVAKRGQDVALRCDPISGHVSLFWYQQALGQGPEFLTYFQNEAQLDKSGLPSDRFFAERPEGSVSTLKIQRTQQEDSAVYLCASSQNRVGAFFGQGTRLTVV.

CDR3 bases: TGTGCCAGCACTGCTCCGGGATATTTTGGGGGTCAGCCCCAGCATTTT. Amino acid sequence: CASTAPGYFGGQPQHF. The chain uses TRBV2 and TRBJ1-5; perhaps TRBD1 as D (5 bases). The germline V gene has CDR1 SNHLY and CDR2 FYNNEI. Deletions cut 7 bases from V and 6 bases from J, with 22 bases between. This CDR3 is 16 amino acids long.

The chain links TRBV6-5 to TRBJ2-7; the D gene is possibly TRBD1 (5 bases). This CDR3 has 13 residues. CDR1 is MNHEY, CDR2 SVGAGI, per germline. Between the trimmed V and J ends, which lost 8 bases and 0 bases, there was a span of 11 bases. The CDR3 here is CASHLGASYEQYF. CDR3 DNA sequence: TGTGCCAGCCACTTAGGGGCCTCCTACGAGCAGTACTTC.

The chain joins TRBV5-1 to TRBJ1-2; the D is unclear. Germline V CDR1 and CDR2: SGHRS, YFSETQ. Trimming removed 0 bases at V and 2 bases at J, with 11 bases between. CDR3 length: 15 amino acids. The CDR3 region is CASSLEVLPNYGYTF. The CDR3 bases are TGCGCCAGCAGCTTGGAGGTGTTGCCCAACTATGGCTACACCTTC.

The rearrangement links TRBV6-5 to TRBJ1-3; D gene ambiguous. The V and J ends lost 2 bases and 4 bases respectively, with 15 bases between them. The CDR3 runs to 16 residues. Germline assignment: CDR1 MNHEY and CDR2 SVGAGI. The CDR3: CASSYRTFTAGNTIYF. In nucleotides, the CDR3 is TGTGCCAGCAGTTACAGGACTTTCACTGCAGGAAACACCATATATTTT.

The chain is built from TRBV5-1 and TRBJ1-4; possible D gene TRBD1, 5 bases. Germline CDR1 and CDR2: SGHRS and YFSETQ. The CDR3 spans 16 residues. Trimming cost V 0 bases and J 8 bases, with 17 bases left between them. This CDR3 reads CASSLDNRQGGEKLFF. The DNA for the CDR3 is TGCGCCAGCAGCTTGGATAATCGTCAGGGAGGAGAAAAACTGTTTTTT.

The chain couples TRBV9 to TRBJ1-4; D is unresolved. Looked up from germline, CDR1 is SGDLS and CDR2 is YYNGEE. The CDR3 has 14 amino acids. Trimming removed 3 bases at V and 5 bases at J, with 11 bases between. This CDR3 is CASSDREFNEKLFF. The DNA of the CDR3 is TGTGCCAGCAGCGATAGGGAGTTCAATGAAAAACTGTTTTTT.

The CDR3 region is CAWRPRGTDEKLFF. The CDR3 DNA reads as TGTGCCTGGAGACCTAGGGGGACGGATGAAAAACTGTTTTTT. This chain uses TRBV30 with TRBJ1-4, with D tentatively TRBD1 (6 bases). This CDR3 is built from 14 residues. Germline CDR1 GTSNPN, CDR2 SVGIG (reference sequence). V lost 3 bases and J 6 bases, leaving 14 bases between the germline ends.

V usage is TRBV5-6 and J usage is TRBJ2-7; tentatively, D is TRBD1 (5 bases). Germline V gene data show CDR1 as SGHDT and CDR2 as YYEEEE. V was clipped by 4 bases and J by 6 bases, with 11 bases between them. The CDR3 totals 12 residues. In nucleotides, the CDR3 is TGTGCCAGCAGCCCCACAGGCAGCGAGCAGTACTTC. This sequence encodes CASSPTGSEQYF.

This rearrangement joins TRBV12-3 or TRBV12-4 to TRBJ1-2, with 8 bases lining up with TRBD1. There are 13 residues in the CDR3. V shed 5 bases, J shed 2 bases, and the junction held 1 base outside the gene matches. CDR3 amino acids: CASSGQGNYGYTF. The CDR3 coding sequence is TGTGCCAGCAGTGGACAGGGAAACTATGGCTACACCTTC.

CDR3 sequence reads: CASSSTSNTGELFF. CDR3 bases: TGTGCCAGCAGTAGTACTTCGAACACCGGGGAGCTGTTTTTT. The chain recombines TRBV7-9 with TRBJ2-2; unclear D gene. Germline V gives CDR1 SEHNR, CDR2 FQNEAQ (reference sequence). The CDR3 has 14 amino acids. The V end lost 6 bases, the J end lost 0 bases, and 8 bases lay between the germline ends.

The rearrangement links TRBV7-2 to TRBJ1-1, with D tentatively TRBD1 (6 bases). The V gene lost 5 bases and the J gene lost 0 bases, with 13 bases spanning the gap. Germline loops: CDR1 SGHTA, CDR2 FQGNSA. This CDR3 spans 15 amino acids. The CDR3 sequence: CASSLDSNMNTEAFF. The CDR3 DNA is TGTGCCAGCAGCCTGGACAGTAACATGAACACTGAAGCTTTCTTT.

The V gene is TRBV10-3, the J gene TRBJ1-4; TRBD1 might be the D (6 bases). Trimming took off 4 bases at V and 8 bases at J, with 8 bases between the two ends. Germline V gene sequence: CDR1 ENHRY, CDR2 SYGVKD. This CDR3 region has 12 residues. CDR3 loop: CAISAGTEKLFF. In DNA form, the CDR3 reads TGTGCCATCAGTGCGGGGACAGAAAAACTGTTTTTT.

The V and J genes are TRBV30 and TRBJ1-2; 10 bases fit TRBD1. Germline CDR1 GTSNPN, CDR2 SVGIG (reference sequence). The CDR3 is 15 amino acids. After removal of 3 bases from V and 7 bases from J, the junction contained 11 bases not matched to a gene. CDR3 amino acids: CAWRREDRGWRGYTF. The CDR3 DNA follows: TGTGCCTGGAGAAGGGAGGACAGGGGGTGGCGTGGCTACACCTTC.

CDR3 nucleotide sequence: TGTGCCAGCACCCTAGGGGGCTCTGGAAACACCATATATTTT. Translating gives CASTLGGSGNTIYF. The V gene is TRBV28, the J gene TRBJ1-3; possibly TRBD1 for D (6 bases). From germline, CDR1 is MDHEN and CDR2 SYDVKM. This CDR3 region has 14 residues. V was pared by 7 bases and J by 0 bases, with 10 bases between.

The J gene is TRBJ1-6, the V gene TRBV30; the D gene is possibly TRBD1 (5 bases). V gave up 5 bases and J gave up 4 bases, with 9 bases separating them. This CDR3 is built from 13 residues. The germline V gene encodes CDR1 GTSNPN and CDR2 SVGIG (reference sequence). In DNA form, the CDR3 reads TGTGCCTGGGGGGCCTTTTATAATTCACCCCTCCACTTT. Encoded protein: CAWGAFYNSPLHF.

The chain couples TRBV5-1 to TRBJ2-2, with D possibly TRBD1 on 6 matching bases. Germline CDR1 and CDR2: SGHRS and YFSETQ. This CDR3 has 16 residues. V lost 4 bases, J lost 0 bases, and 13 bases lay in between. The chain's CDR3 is CASSGTGRTNTGELFF. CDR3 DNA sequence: TGCGCCAGCAGCGGTACAGGGCGAACGAACACCGGGGAGCTGTTTTTT.

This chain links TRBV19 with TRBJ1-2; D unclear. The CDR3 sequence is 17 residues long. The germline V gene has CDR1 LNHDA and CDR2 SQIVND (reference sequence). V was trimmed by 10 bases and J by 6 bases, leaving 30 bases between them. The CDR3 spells CATRLFSGPAPLDGYTF. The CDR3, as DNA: TGTGCCACCCGCTTATTCTCCGGGCCAGCCCCTCTTGATGGCTACACCTTC. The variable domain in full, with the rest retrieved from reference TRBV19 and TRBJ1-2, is DGGITQSPKYLFRKEGQNVTLSCEQNLNHDAMYWYRQDPGQGLRLIYYSQIVNDFQKGDIAEGYSVSREKKESFPLTVTSAQKNPTAFYLCATRLFSGPAPLDGYTFGSGTRLTVV.

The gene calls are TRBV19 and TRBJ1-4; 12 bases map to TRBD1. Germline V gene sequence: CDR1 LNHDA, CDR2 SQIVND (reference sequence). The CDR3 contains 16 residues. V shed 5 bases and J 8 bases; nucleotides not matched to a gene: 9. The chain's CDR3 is CASSLSAGTGGEKLFF. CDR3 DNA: TGTGCCAGTAGTTTATCAGCCGGGACAGGGGGCGAAAAACTGTTTTTT.

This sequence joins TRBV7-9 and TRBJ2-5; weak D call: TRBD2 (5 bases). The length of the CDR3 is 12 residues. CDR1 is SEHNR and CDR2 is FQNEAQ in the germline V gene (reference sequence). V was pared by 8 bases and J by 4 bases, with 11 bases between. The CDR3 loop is CASGLERETQYF. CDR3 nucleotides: TGTGCCAGCGGACTTGAGAGAGAGACCCAGTACTTC.